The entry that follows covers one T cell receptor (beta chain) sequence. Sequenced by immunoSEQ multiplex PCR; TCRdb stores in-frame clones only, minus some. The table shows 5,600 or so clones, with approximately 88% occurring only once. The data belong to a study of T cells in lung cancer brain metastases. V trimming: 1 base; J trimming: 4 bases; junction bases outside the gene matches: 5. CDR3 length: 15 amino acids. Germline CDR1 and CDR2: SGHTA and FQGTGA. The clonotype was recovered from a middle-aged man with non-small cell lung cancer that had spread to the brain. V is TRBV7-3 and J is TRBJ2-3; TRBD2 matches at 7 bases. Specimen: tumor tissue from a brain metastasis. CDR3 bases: TGTGCCAGCAGCTTAATGGGGGGGGGTTCAGATACGCAGTATTTT. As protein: CASSLMGGGSDTQYF.